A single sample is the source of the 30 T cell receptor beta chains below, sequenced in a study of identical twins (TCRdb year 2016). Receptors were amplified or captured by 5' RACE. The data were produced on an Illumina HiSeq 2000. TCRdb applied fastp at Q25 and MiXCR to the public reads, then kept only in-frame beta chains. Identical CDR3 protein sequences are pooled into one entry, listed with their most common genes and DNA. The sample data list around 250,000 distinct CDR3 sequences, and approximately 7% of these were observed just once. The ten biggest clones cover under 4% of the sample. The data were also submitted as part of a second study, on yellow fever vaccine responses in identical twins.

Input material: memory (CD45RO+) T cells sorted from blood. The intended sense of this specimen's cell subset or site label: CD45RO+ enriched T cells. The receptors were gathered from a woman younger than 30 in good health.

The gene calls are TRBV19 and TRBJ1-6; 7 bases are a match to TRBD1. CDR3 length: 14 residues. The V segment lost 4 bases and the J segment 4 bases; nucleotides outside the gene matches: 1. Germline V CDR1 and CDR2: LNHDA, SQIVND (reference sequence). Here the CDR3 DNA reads TGTGCCAGTAGTACACAGGGGTATAATTCACCCCTCCACTTT. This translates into CASSTQGYNSPLHF.

This chain's CDR3 is CASSPRGGELFF. The CDR3 DNA reads as TGTGCCAGCAGCCCCCGAGGCGGGGAGCTGTTTTTT. The chain recombines TRBV7-7 with TRBJ2-2; D is unclear. With 5 bases removed from V and 7 bases from J, the gap between germline ends came to 8 bases. Germline values: CDR1 SSHAT, CDR2 FNYEAQ (reference sequence). This CDR3 is built from 12 residues.

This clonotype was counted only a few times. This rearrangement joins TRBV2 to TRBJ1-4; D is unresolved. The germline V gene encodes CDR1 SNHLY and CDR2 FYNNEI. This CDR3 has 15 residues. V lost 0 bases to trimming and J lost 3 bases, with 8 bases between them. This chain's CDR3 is CASSEAGSANEKLFF. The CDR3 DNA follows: TGTGCCAGCAGTGAAGCGGGGTCAGCTAATGAAAAACTGTTTTTT.

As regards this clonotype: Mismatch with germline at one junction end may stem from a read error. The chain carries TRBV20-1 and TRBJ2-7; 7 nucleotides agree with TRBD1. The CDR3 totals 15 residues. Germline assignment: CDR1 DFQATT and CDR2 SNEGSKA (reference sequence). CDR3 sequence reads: CCAEVRDSFKLEQYF. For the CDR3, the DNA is TGCTGTGCCGAAGTTCGGGACAGCTTTAAGTTGGAGCAGTACTTC.

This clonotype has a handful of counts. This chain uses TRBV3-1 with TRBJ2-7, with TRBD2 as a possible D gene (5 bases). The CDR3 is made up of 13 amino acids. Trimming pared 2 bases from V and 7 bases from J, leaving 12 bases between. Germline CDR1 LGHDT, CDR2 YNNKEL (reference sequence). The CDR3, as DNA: TGTGCCAGCAGCCAAACAACCTCGGGAGAGCAGTACGTC. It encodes CASSQTTSGEQYV.

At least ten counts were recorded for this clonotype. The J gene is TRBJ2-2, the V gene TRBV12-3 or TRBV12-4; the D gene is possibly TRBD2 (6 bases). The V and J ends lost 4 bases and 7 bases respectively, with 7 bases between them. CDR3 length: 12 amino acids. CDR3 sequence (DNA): TGTGCCAGCAGTTCGGGGGTCGGGGAGCTGTTTTTT. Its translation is CASSSGVGELFF.

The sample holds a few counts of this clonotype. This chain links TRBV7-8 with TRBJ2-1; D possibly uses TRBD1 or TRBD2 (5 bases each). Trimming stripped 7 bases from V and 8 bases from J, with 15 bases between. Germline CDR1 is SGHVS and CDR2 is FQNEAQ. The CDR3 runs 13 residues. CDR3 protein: CASTPVGADEQFF. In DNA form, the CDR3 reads TGTGCCAGCACCCCAGTCGGGGCGGATGAGCAGTTCTTC.

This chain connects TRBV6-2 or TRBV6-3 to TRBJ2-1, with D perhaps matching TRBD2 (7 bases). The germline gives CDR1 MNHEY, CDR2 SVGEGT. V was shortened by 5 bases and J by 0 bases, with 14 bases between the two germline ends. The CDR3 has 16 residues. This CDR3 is CASSPAGGRSYNEQFF. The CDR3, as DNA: TGTGCCAGCAGTCCCGCCGGGGGGCGCTCCTACAATGAGCAGTTCTTC.

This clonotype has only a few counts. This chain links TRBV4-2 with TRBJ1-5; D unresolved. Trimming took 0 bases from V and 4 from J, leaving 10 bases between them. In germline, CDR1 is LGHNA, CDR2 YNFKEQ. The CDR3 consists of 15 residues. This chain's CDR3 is CASSQDSTGNQPQHF. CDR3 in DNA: TGTGCCAGCAGCCAAGATTCGACGGGAAATCAGCCCCAGCATTTT.

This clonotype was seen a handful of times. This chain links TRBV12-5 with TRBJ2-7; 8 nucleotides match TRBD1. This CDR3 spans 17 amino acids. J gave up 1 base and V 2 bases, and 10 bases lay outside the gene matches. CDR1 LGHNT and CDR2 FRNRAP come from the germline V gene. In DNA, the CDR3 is TGTGCTAGTGGTTTGCGACCGGACAGGGACGGGTCCTACGAGCAGTACGTC. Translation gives CASGLRPDRDGSYEQYV.

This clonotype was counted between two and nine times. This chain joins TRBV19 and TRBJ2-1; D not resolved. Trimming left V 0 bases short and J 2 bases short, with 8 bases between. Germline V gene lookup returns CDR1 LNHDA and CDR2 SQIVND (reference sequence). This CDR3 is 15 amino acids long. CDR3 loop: CASSIDLGTYNEQFF. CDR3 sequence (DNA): TGTGCCAGTAGTATAGATCTGGGCACCTACAATGAGCAGTTCTTC.

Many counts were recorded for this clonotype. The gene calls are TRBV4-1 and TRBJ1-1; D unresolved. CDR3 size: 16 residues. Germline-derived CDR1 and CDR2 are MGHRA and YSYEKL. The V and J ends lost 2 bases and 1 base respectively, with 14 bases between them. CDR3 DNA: TGCGCCAGCAGCCAAATCTTAGTCCAGACGAACACTGAAGCTTTCTTT. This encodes CASSQILVQTNTEAFF.

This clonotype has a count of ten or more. For the CDR3, the DNA is TGCGCCAGCAGCCAAGTTCCGCTTGGATCGGGAGAGCAGTACGTC. This translates into CASSQVPLGSGEQYV. The rearrangement joins TRBV4-1 to TRBJ2-7, with D tentatively TRBD2 (5 bases). This CDR3 has 15 amino acids. The ends were cut back, 1 base at V and 7 bases at J, with 17 bases in the middle. CDR1 is MGHRA, CDR2 YSYEKL, per germline.

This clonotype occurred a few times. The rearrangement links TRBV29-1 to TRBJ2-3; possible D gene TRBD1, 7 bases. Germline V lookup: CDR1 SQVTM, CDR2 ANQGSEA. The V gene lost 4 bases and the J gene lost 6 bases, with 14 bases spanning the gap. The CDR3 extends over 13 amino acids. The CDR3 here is CSVVRAGGDTQYF. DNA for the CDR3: TGCAGCGTTGTAAGGGCAGGGGGGGATACGCAGTATTTT.

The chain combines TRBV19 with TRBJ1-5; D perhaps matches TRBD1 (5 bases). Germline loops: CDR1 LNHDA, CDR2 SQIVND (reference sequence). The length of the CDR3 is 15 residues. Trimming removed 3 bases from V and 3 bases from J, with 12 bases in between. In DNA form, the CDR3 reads TGTGCCAGTAGTATCCCTGGCAGGGACAATCAGCCCCAGCATTTT. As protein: CASSIPGRDNQPQHF. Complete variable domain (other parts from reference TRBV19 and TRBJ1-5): DGGITQSPKYLFRKEGQNVTLSCEQNLNHDAMYWYRQDPGQGLRLIYYSQIVNDFQKGDIAEGYSVSREKKESFPLTVTSAQKNPTAFYLCASSIPGRDNQPQHFGDGTRLSIL.

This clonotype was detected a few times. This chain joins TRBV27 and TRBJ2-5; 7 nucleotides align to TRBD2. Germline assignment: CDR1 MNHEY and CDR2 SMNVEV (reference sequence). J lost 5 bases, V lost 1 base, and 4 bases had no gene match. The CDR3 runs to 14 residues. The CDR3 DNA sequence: TGTGCCAGCAGTTTATTCGGACTAGGGGAGACCCAGTACTTC. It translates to CASSLFGLGETQYF.

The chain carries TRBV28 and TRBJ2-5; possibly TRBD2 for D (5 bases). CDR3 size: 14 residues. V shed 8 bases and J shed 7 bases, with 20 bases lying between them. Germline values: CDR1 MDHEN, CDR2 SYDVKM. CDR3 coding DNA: TGTGCCAGCGAGGGCCAGCGGACTGTGAGGACCCAGTACTTC. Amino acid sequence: CASEGQRTVRTQYF.

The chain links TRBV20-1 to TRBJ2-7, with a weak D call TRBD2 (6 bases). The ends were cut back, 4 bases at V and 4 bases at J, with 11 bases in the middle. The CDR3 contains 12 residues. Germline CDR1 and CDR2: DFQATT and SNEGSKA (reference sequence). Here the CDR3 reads CSATDYNYEQYF. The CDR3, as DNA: TGCAGTGCTACGGACTACAATTACGAGCAGTACTTC.

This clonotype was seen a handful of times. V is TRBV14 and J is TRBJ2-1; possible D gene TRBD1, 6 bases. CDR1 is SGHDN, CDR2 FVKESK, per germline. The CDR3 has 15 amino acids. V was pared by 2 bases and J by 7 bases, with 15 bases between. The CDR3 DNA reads TGTGCCAGCAGCCAAAACCAGGGCACAGGGAATGAGCAGTTCTTC. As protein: CASSQNQGTGNEQFF.

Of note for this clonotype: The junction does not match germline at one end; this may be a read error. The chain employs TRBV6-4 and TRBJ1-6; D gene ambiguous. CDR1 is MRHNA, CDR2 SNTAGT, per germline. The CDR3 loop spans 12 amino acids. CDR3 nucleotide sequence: TGTGCCAGCAGTGTCAACAGTTTAACCCATCCCTTT. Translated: CASSVNSLTHPF.

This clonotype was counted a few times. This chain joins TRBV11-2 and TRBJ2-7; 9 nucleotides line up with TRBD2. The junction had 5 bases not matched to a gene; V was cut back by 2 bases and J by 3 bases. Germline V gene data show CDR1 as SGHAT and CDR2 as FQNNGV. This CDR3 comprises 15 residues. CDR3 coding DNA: TGTGCCAGCAGCTTAATGCTAGCGGGGCGCTACGAGCAGTACTTC. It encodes CASSLMLAGRYEQYF.

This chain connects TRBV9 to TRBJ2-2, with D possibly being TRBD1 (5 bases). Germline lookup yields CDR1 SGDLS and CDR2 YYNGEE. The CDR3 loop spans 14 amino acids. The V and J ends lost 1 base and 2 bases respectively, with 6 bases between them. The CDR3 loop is CASSVTGNTGELFF. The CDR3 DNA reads TGTGCCAGCAGCGTAACAGGAAACACCGGGGAGCTGTTTTTT.

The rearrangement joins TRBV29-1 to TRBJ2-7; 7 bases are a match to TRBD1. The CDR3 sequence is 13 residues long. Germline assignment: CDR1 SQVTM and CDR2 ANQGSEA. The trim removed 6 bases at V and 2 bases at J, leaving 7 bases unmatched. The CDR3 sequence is CSVLLTGTYEQYV. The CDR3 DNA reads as TGCAGCGTCCTCCTGACAGGGACCTACGAGCAGTACGTC.

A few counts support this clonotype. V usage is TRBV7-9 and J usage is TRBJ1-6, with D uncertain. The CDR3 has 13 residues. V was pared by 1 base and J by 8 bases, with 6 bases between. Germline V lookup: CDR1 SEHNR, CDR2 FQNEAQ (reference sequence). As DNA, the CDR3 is TGTGCCAGCAGCTTAGGACCCTATTCACCCCTCCACTTT. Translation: CASSLGPYSPLHF.

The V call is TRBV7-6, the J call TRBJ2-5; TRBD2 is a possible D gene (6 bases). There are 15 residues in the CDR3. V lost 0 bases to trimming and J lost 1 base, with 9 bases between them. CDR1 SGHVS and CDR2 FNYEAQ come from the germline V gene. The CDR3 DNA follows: TGTGCCAGCAGCTTAGCGGGGGGATTCCAAGAGACCCAGTACTTC. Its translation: CASSLAGGFQETQYF.

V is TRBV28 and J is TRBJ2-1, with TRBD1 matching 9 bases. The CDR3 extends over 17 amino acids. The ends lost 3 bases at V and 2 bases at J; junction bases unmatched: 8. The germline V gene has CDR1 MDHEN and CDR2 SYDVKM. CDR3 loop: CASSFPRDRATYNEQFF. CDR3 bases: TGTGCCAGCAGTTTCCCCAGGGACAGGGCCACCTACAATGAGCAGTTCTTC.

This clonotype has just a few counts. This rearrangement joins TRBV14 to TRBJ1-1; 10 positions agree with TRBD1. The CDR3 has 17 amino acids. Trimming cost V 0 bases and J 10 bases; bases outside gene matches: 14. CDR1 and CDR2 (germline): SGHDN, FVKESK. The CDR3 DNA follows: TGTGCCAGCAGCCAAGAATTTGTGGGACAGGGGCGATCCCTAGCTTTCTTT. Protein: CASSQEFVGQGRSLAFF.

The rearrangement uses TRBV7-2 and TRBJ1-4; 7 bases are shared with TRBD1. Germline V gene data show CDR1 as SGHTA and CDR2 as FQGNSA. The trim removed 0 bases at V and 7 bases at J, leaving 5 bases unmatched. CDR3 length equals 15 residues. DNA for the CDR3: TGTGCCAGCAGCTTAGCGAGGGACAGCGCTGAAAAACTGTTTTTT. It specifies CASSLARDSAEKLFF.

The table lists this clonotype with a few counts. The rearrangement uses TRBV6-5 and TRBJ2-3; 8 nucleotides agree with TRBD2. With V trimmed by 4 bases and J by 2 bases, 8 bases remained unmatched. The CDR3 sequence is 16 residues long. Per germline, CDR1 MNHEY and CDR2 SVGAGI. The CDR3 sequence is CASSLVSGSYTDTQYF. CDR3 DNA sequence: TGTGCCAGCAGTTTAGTAAGCGGGAGTTACACAGATACGCAGTATTTT.

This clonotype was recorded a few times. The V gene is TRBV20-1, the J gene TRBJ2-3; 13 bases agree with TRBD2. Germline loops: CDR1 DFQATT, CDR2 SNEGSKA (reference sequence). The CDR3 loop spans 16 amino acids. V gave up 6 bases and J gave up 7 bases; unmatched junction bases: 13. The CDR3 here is CSAARTSGSPSNTQYF. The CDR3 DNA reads TGCAGTGCCGCCCGGACTAGCGGGAGCCCCTCAAATACGCAGTATTTT.